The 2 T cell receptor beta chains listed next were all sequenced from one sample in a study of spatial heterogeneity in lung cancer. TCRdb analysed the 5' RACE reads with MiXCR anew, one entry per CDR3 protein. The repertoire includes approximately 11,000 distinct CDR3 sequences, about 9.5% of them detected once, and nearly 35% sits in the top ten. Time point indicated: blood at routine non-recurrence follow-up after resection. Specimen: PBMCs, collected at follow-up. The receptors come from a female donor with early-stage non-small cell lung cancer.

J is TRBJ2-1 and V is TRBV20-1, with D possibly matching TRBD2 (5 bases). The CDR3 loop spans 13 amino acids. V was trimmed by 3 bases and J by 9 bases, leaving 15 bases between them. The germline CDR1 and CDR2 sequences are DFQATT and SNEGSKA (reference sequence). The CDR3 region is CSAREVPSSEQFF. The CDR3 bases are TGCAGTGCTAGGGAGGTCCCTTCCAGTGAGCAGTTCTTC.

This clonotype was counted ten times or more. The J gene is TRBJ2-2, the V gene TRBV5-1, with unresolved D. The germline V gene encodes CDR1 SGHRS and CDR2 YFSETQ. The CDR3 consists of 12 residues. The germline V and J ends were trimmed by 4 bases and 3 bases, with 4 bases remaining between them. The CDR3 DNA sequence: TGCGCCAGCAGCCCGTACACCGGGGAGCTGTTTTTT. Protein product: CASSPYTGELFF. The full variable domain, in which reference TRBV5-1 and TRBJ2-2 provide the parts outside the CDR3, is KAGVTQTPRYLIKTRGQQVTLSCSPISGHRSVSWYQQTPGQGLQFLFEYFSETQRNKGNFPGRFSGRQFSNSRSEMNVSTLELGDSALYLCASSPYTGELFFGEGSRLTVL.